Each of the 9 T cell receptor beta chains below was sequenced from the same sample in a study of T cell responses to AZD1222 COVID-19 vaccine. Here immunoSEQ multiplex PCR was the method, and the copy in TCRdb shows in-frame clones only, minus some. The sample gives 250,000 to 300,000 clones, around 93% of which show up once; around 0.5% is in the top ten. Material: peripheral blood, obtained 28 days after the second AZD1222 dose. The receptors originated from an adult who received the AZD1222 COVID-19 vaccine.

The rearrangement links TRBV28 to TRBJ1-2, with D unclear. The germline CDR1 and CDR2 sequences are MDHEN and SYDVKM. The CDR3 covers 13 residues. The V gene lost 3 bases and the J gene lost 7 bases, with 12 bases spanning the gap. The CDR3 bases are TGTGCCAGCAGTTTCCCCCAGTCGGGTGGCTACACCTTC. This encodes CASSFPQSGGYTF.

The J gene is TRBJ2-7, the V gene TRBV11-3; D unresolved. The germline gives CDR1 SGHNT, CDR2 YENEEA. V lost 7 bases and J lost 4, with 14 bases in between. This CDR3 contains 13 residues. DNA of the CDR3: TGTGCCAGCAACCCTGGTAGGGCGTACGAGCAGTACTTC. Translated: CASNPGRAYEQYF.

The V and J genes are TRBV28 and TRBJ2-7; possible D gene TRBD1, 6 bases. CDR1 is MDHEN, CDR2 SYDVKM, per germline. This CDR3 is 15 amino acids long. The ends were cut back, 5 bases at V and 0 bases at J, with 14 bases in the middle. CDR3 loop: CASSPTGTNSYEQYF. The CDR3 DNA is TGTGCCAGCAGTCCTACAGGGACGAACTCCTACGAGCAGTACTTC.

This clone has a single count. The CDR3 loop is CASSLGGSSNQPQHF. CDR3 nucleotides: TGTGCCAGCAGCCTAGGGGGCTCCAGCAATCAGCCCCAGCATTTT. The V call is TRBV27, the J call TRBJ1-5; 7 positions match TRBD1. This CDR3 is built from 15 residues. Germline V gene sequence: CDR1 MNHEY, CDR2 SMNVEV (reference sequence). The V and J ends lost 6 bases and 1 base, in that order; junction bases with no gene match: 6.

The chain has TRBV10-1 and TRBJ2-5; weak D call: TRBD2 (6 bases). Per the germline V gene, CDR1 is WNHNN and CDR2 is SYGVQD (reference sequence). V lost 3 bases to trimming and J lost 2 bases, with 16 bases between them. The CDR3 sequence is 16 residues long. CDR3 in amino acids: CASSDGFRGEQETQYF. CDR3 nucleotide sequence: TGCGCCAGCAGTGATGGGTTCCGCGGGGAGCAAGAGACCCAGTACTTC.

The chain is built from TRBV5-4 and TRBJ2-3, with unresolved D. This CDR3 spans 14 amino acids. Deletions cut 5 bases from V and 2 bases from J, with 12 bases between. The germline CDR1 and CDR2 sequences are SGHNT and YYREEE (reference sequence). DNA of the CDR3: TGTGCCAGCAGTGGGTCCTCAACCACAGATACGCAGTATTTT. As protein: CASSGSSTTDTQYF.

The chain joins TRBV5-1 to TRBJ1-2, with D perhaps TRBD1 (6 bases). There are 16 residues in the CDR3. Germline-derived CDR1 and CDR2 are SGHRS and YFSETQ. Between the trimmed V and J ends, which lost 1 base and 3 bases, there was a span of 16 bases. The CDR3 coding sequence is TGCGCCAGCAGCTTGCAAGGTTTGACAGGCTACTATGGCTACACCTTC. It codes for CASSLQGLTGYYGYTF.

V gene TRBV7-8 combines with J gene TRBJ1-1; no definite D call. The germline V gene encodes CDR1 SGHVS and CDR2 FQNEAQ. The CDR3 is 16 amino acids. V gave up 3 bases and J gave up 0 bases, with 14 bases separating them. The CDR3 is CASSFKGMNLNTEAFF. The CDR3 bases are TGTGCCAGCAGCTTTAAGGGTATGAACTTGAACACTGAAGCTTTCTTT. Looking up the rest from reference TRBV7-8 and TRBJ1-1 gives the full variable domain: GAGVSQSPRYKVAKRGQDVALRCDPISGHVSLFWYQQALGQGPEFLTYFQNEAQLDKSGLPSDRFFAERPEGSVSTLKIQRTQQEDSAVYLCASSFKGMNLNTEAFFGQGTRLTVV.

V gene TRBV27 combines with J gene TRBJ1-3; no clear D. V lost 6 bases and J 0 bases, leaving 6 bases between the germline ends. The CDR3 loop spans 13 amino acids. CDR1 MNHEY and CDR2 SMNVEV come from the germline V gene (reference sequence). CDR3 region: CASRQSSGNTIYF. The CDR3 coding sequence is TGTGCCAGCAGGCAGAGCTCTGGAAACACCATATATTTT.